A single sample gave rise to the 28 T cell receptor beta chains below, sequenced in a study of patients and donors after allogeneic stem cell transplantation. TCRdb passed the RT-PCR reads through MiXCR, listing each CDR3 protein once. There are hundreds of thousands of distinct CDR3 sequences in the sample; approximately 16% occur only once, and around 6.8% lies in the top ten. The sample comprised blood, either unsorted or a sorted T cell fraction (not recorded which). These receptor sequences come from a human donor who was either an allogeneic HSCT recipient or a stem cell or donor lymphocyte infusion donor (not recorded which). It is not recorded whose cells these are; they may come from a transplant donor.

The rearrangement uses TRBV9 and TRBJ2-3; a possible D gene is TRBD2 (7 bases). The CDR3 loop spans 17 amino acids. V lost 0 bases to trimming and J lost 3 bases, with 17 bases between them. Germline assignment: CDR1 SGDLS and CDR2 YYNGEE. The CDR3 protein is CASSVGPAGAGTDTQYF. CDR3 in DNA: TGTGCCAGCAGCGTAGGACCGGCGGGGGCCGGTACAGATACGCAGTATTTT.

This clonotype was seen only a few times. The chain carries TRBV29-1 and TRBJ2-1; D perhaps matches TRBD1 (6 bases). Trimming shortened V by 4 bases and J by 3 bases, and 7 bases separated the two germline ends. The CDR3 runs 12 residues. CDR1 SQVTM and CDR2 ANQGSEA come from the germline V gene. The CDR3 coding sequence is TGCAGCGTTGCAGGGGACTACAATGAGCAGTTCTTC. The encoded protein is CSVAGDYNEQFF.

This clonotype was seen more than once but under ten times. The chain has TRBV9 and TRBJ1-2, with TRBD1 identical over 7 bases. Germline loops: CDR1 SGDLS, CDR2 YYNGEE. The ends lost 4 bases at V and 4 bases at J; junction bases unmatched: 7. CDR3 length equals 14 residues. CDR3 sequence reads: CASSTQGYSYGYTF. The CDR3 bases are TGTGCCAGCAGCACACAGGGGTATAGCTATGGCTACACCTTC. The variable domain in full, completed from reference TRBV9 and TRBJ1-2, reads DSGVTQTPKHLITATGQRVTLRCSPRSGDLSVYWYQQSLDQGLQFLIQYYNGEERAKGNILERFSAQQFPDLHSELNLSSLELGDSALYFCASSTQGYSYGYTFGSGTRLTVV.

The chain has TRBV6-2 or TRBV6-3 and TRBJ2-7; 7 nucleotides match TRBD2. Germline trimming cut 7 bases from V and 2 bases from J; bases unmatched to any gene: 8. The CDR3 covers 14 residues. Germline CDR1 MNHEY, CDR2 SVGEGT. CDR3 nucleotide sequence: TGTGCCAGCACCTCGGGGGGTGGCGCCTACGAGCAGTACTTC. Translation gives CASTSGGGAYEQYF.

This clonotype was counted many times. The chain has TRBV20-1 and TRBJ2-1; either TRBD1 or TRBD2 may fit D (5 bases each). This CDR3 is 15 amino acids long. Germline CDR1 and CDR2: DFQATT and SNEGSKA (reference sequence). V was pared by 0 bases and J by 3 bases, with 12 bases between. The CDR3 sequence: CSARDVRGGYNEQFF. CDR3 bases: TGCAGTGCTAGAGATGTCCGGGGCGGCTACAATGAGCAGTTCTTC.

The chain employs TRBV9 and TRBJ2-1; 8 nucleotides match TRBD2. Trimming took 3 bases from V and 3 from J; bases not matched to a gene: 14. This CDR3 comprises 18 residues. CDR1 and CDR2 from the germline V gene are SGDLS and YYNGEE. The CDR3 is CASSATAGAGVVYNEQFF. CDR3 nucleotide sequence: TGTGCCAGCAGCGCTACCGCCGGAGCGGGAGTGGTCTACAATGAGCAGTTCTTC.

A few counts support this clonotype. The genes are TRBV7-6 and TRBJ2-7, with D perhaps matching TRBD1 or TRBD2 (5 bases each). CDR3 size: 12 residues. Germline loops: CDR1 SGHVS, CDR2 FNYEAQ. V lost 1 base and J 5 bases, leaving 6 bases between the germline ends. The CDR3 is CASSLGGDEQYF. The CDR3 bases are TGTGCCAGCAGCTTAGGAGGGGACGAGCAGTACTTC. The full variable domain, with the rest looked up from reference TRBV7-6 and TRBJ2-7, is GAGVSQSPRYKVTKRGQDVALRCDPISGHVSLYWYRQALGQGPEFLTYFNYEAQQDKSGLPNDRFSAERPEGSISTLTIQRTEQRDSAMYRCASSLGGDEQYFGPGTRLTVT.

The chain couples TRBV5-1 to TRBJ1-1; D might be TRBD1 (5 bases). Trimming removed 3 bases at V and 3 bases at J, with 12 bases between. The CDR3 has 14 amino acids. Germline lookup yields CDR1 SGHRS and CDR2 YFSETQ. CDR3 protein: CASSYWTGDTEAFF. In nucleotides, the CDR3 is TGCGCCAGCAGCTATTGGACGGGGGACACTGAAGCTTTCTTT. Full variable domain (rest looked up from reference TRBV5-1 and TRBJ1-1): KAGVTQTPRYLIKTRGQQVTLSCSPISGHRSVSWYQQTPGQGLQFLFEYFSETQRNKGNFPGRFSGRQFSNSRSEMNVSTLELGDSALYLCASSYWTGDTEAFFGQGTRLTVV.

This clonotype has just a few counts. The chain is built from TRBV4-2 and TRBJ2-7; TRBD2 might be the D (5 bases). The germline V gene has CDR1 LGHNA and CDR2 YNFKEQ. The CDR3 covers 14 residues. The V end lost 0 bases, the J end lost 6 bases, and 12 bases lay between the germline ends. The CDR3 sequence is CASSQETGYGEQYF. DNA of the CDR3: TGTGCCAGCAGCCAAGAGACGGGATATGGCGAGCAGTACTTC.

This chain uses TRBV3-1 with TRBJ1-2; D is ambiguous. The ends were cut back, 0 bases at V and 8 bases at J, with 16 bases in the middle. The CDR3 runs 15 residues. Germline V gives CDR1 LGHDT, CDR2 YNNKEL (reference sequence). CDR3 in amino acids: CASSQDPTPTGGYTF. The CDR3 DNA reads TGTGCCAGCAGCCAAGACCCGACCCCGACGGGGGGCTACACCTTC.

Notes on this clonotype: A read error may produce the germline difference seen at one junction end. The rearrangement links TRBV29-1 to TRBJ2-1; 11 bases fit TRBD2. The CDR3 consists of 16 residues. Germline V gene lookup returns CDR1 SQVTM and CDR2 ANQGSEA. The CDR3 loop reads CSAPRGSGRESNEQLF. The CDR3 region has the DNA TGCAGCGCCCCACGCGGTAGCGGGAGGGAGTCCAATGAGCAGTTATTC.

This chain links TRBV10-3 with TRBJ1-1, with D maybe TRBD1 (5 bases). The CDR3 length is 15 residues. CDR1 is ENHRY, CDR2 SYGVKD, per germline. V was pared by 5 bases and J by 5 bases, with 18 bases between. The CDR3 protein is CAISLRGVGYTEAFF. CDR3 DNA sequence: TGTGCCATCAGTCTGAGAGGGGTTGGATATACTGAAGCTTTCTTT.

This chain uses TRBV6-6 with TRBJ2-7, with unresolved D. Germline loops: CDR1 MNHNY, CDR2 SVGAGI (reference sequence). The CDR3 loop spans 12 amino acids. The V end was cut by 5 bases, the J end by 3 bases, with 8 bases between. CDR3 loop: CASSRPDYEQYF. The CDR3 bases are TGTGCCAGCAGTCGGCCCGACTACGAGCAGTACTTC.

This clonotype was seen more than once but under ten times. The V gene is TRBV12-3 or TRBV12-4, the J gene TRBJ2-7; 10 bases match TRBD1. This CDR3 has 14 residues. With V trimmed by 7 bases and J by 3 bases, 6 bases remained unmatched. CDR3 loop: CASNRDRGFYEQYF. The CDR3 DNA reads TGTGCCAGCAACAGGGACAGGGGTTTCTACGAGCAGTACTTC.

This clonotype was observed a handful of times. The chain combines TRBV4-3 with TRBJ2-1, with D possibly being TRBD1 (5 bases). The CDR3 totals 15 residues. Germline CDR1 reads LGHNA; CDR2 reads YSLEER. V lost 0 bases to trimming and J lost 8 bases, with 14 bases between them. DNA of the CDR3: TGCGCCAGCAGCCAAGATGGTGGTGGGGCGGATGAGCAGTTCTTC. This sequence encodes CASSQDGGGADEQFF.

This clonotype was detected a few times. The chain recombines TRBV27 with TRBJ2-1; D is tentatively TRBD1 or TRBD2 (5 bases each). Trimming took 6 bases from V and 8 from J, leaving 20 bases between them. This CDR3 region has 15 residues. Germline assignment: CDR1 MNHEY and CDR2 SMNVEV (reference sequence). CDR3 region: CASSHPMGEQYEQFF. DNA of the CDR3: TGTGCCAGCAGCCACCCGATGGGGGAGCAATATGAGCAGTTCTTC.

The table lists this clonotype with many counts. This chain uses TRBV7-9 with TRBJ1-2; no definite D call. The CDR3 has 13 amino acids. Deletions cut 3 bases from V and 2 bases from J, with 7 bases between. Germline V CDR1 and CDR2: SEHNR, FQNEAQ (reference sequence). DNA for the CDR3: TGTGCCAGCAGCTTGAAGGAAAACTATGGCTACACCTTC. Its translation is CASSLKENYGYTF.

This clonotype was observed a few times. The genes are TRBV12-5 and TRBJ2-2, with no clear D. The germline gives CDR1 LGHNT, CDR2 FRNRAP. The CDR3 totals 12 residues. The V and J ends lost 3 bases and 4 bases respectively, with 3 bases between them. This CDR3 reads CASGLITGELFF. In DNA form, the CDR3 reads TGTGCTAGTGGTTTAATCACCGGGGAGCTGTTTTTT.

Here the CDR3 reads CASSPTGGETGELFF. The CDR3 DNA reads TGTGCCAGCAGCCCGACAGGGGGAGAGACCGGGGAGCTGTTTTTT. This chain joins TRBV14 and TRBJ2-2, with 9 bases fitting TRBD1. This CDR3 comprises 15 residues. Germline V CDR1 and CDR2: SGHDN, FVKESK. V trimming: 4 bases; J trimming: 5 bases; junction bases outside the gene matches: 5.

The chain employs TRBV27 and TRBJ2-1; 9 bases match TRBD2. The CDR3 is 14 amino acids. Germline V gene lookup returns CDR1 MNHEY and CDR2 SMNVEV (reference sequence). Germline trimming cut 3 bases from V and 8 bases from J; bases unmatched to any gene: 5. CDR3 nucleotide sequence: TGTGCCAGCAGTTTTGTAGCGGGAGTTGATGAGCAGTTCTTC. Residues: CASSFVAGVDEQFF.

As DNA, the CDR3 is TGTGCCAGCAGTGATTTGAGACAGGGGGCAGTTGGGGCCAACGTCCTGACTTTC. It translates to CASSDLRQGAVGANVLTF. The J gene is TRBJ2-6, the V gene TRBV25-1; 10 bases line up with TRBD1. In germline, CDR1 is MGHDK, CDR2 SYGVNS. The CDR3 has 18 residues. V lost 3 bases and J lost 3; bases outside the gene matches: 8.

This clonotype appeared a few times. The rearrangement uses TRBV5-1 and TRBJ2-3; TRBD1 might be the D (5 bases). The CDR3 has 14 residues. Trimming took 4 bases from V and 3 from J, leaving 12 bases between them. Germline V gene lookup returns CDR1 SGHRS and CDR2 YFSETQ. Written as DNA, the CDR3 is TGCGCCAGCAGCCCGATAAAGGGGACAGATACGCAGTATTTT. Its protein product is CASSPIKGTDTQYF.

The chain uses TRBV3-1 and TRBJ2-5; TRBD1 matches 8 bases. Per germline, CDR1 LGHDT and CDR2 YNNKEL (reference sequence). With 3 bases clipped from V and 5 bases from J, the junction kept 5 bases outside the gene matches. The CDR3 is 14 amino acids. The CDR3 spells CASSHNDRGETQYF. CDR3 DNA sequence: TGTGCCAGCAGCCACAACGACAGGGGTGAGACCCAGTACTTC.

The chain joins TRBV27 to TRBJ2-7; weak D call: TRBD2 (6 bases). Germline lookup yields CDR1 MNHEY and CDR2 SMNVEV (reference sequence). This CDR3 comprises 15 residues. Trimming removed 5 bases at V and 5 bases at J, with 19 bases between. DNA of the CDR3: TGTGCCAGCAGTCCCTTGGGGCTAGCGAGTCACGAGCAGTACTTC. The encoded protein is CASSPLGLASHEQYF.

This clonotype was seen many times. The chain employs TRBV12-3 or TRBV12-4 and TRBJ2-1, with TRBD1 matching over 9 bases. With V trimmed by 3 bases and J by 4 bases, 4 bases remained unmatched. The CDR3 loop spans 15 amino acids. For the CDR3, the DNA is TGTGCCAGCAGTTTGACAGGGGGTCGGTACAATGAGCAGTTCTTC. Protein sequence: CASSLTGGRYNEQFF.

This clonotype has ten or more counts. The rearrangement uses TRBV5-1 and TRBJ2-1; tentative D call: TRBD2 (6 bases). This CDR3 comprises 15 residues. Germline assignment: CDR1 SGHRS and CDR2 YFSETQ. Trimming took off 3 bases at V and 0 bases at J, with 10 bases between the two ends. The CDR3 loop is CASSSGGSSYNEQFF. In DNA, the CDR3 is TGCGCCAGCAGCTCAGGAGGGAGCTCCTACAATGAGCAGTTCTTC.

The chain joins TRBV6-4 to TRBJ1-4; a weak D match, TRBD1 (5 bases). Germline-derived CDR1 and CDR2 are MRHNA and SNTAGT. CDR3 size: 14 residues. V gave up 4 bases and J gave up 10 bases, with 16 bases separating them. The CDR3 spells CASSAGIRDGKLFF. Written as DNA, the CDR3 is TGTGCCAGCAGTGCCGGGATCAGGGACGGAAAACTGTTTTTT.

This clonotype was recorded many times. J is TRBJ2-3 and V is TRBV15, with a tentative D call TRBD2 (6 bases). V lost 8 bases, J lost 4 bases, and 13 bases lay in between. The V gene's germline CDR1 is LNHNV and CDR2 YYDKDF (reference sequence). CDR3 length: 13 residues. The CDR3 loop is CATRTGGADTQYF. The DNA of the CDR3 is TGTGCCACCCGAACAGGCGGGGCAGATACGCAGTATTTT.